This T cell receptor (beta chain) was captured in a study of cytomegalovirus exposure and HLA in healthy donors. On the study more broadly: The 110 million or so unique TCR beta sequences, from 150 million to 200 million T cells, were found by an earlier analysis. Study conclusions and caveats: A link between a missense DCLRE1C variant and TCR beta V- and J-gene trimming emerged from a later analysis.

Primers: 60 Vbeta forward and 13 Jbeta reverse. Profiled with immunoSEQ multiplex PCR; TCRdb holds only in-frame clones, not every one. The sample has approximately 170,000 clones, around 80% seen once. As for this clone: Its specificity is not known.

V lost 8 bases and J lost 8, with 16 bases in between. Germline V CDR1 and CDR2: LGHNA, YNFKEQ. There are 14 residues in the CDR3. The sequencing sample was made of PBMCs. This sequence originates from a female donor in good health and CMV-seronegative. This sequence joins TRBV4-2 and TRBJ1-6; the D gene is possibly TRBD1 (5 bases). CDR3 protein: CASSSQGMDSPLHF. The CDR3 bases are TGTGCCAGCTCCTCTCAGGGTATGGATTCACCCCTCCACTTT.